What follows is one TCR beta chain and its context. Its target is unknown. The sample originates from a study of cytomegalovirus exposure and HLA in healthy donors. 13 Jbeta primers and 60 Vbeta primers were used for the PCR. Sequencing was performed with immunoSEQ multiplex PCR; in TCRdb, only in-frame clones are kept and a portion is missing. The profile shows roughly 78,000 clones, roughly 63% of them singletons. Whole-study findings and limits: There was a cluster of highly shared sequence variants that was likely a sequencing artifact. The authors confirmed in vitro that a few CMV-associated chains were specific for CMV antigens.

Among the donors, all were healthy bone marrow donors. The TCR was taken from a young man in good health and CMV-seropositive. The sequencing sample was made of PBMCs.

In DNA form, the CDR3 reads TGCAGCGCCACACAGATCTCTGGAAACACCATATATTTT. It specifies CSATQISGNTIYF. The gene calls are TRBV29-1 and TRBJ1-3; D not certain. Per germline, CDR1 SQVTM and CDR2 ANQGSEA. The CDR3 is 13 residues long. The ends were cut back, 7 bases at V and 0 bases at J, with 10 bases in the middle. Full variable domain (remainder filled in from reference TRBV29-1 and TRBJ1-3): SAVISQKPSRDICQRGTSLTIQCQVDSQVTMMFWYRQQPGQSLTLIATANQGSEATYESGFVIDKFPISRPNLTFSTLTVSNMSPEDSSIYLCSATQISGNTIYFGEGSWLTVV.